The 11 T cell receptor beta chains in this list originate from one sample, sequenced in a study of identical twins. TCRdb redid the calling of the 5' RACE reads with MiXCR, one entry per CDR3 protein. The profile covers some 760,000 distinct CDR3 sequences, with around a sixth appearing a single time and under 15% taken by the ten largest. A further study also used this sample, focusing on T cells expressing NK-cell markers.

Sequenced material: PBMCs. The origin of the receptors is a woman between 18 and 29 years old in good health.

This clonotype appeared a few times. The CDR3 region has the DNA TGTGCCAGCAGCGTAGTTAGCGGGAGCCACGAGCAGTACTTC. Amino acids: CASSVVSGSHEQYF. The genes are TRBV9 and TRBJ2-7; 9 bases fit TRBD2. From germline, CDR1 is SGDLS and CDR2 YYNGEE. With 0 bases clipped from V and 5 bases from J, the junction kept 3 bases outside the gene matches. The CDR3 consists of 14 residues.

In its sample, this clonotype was seen a few times. The rearrangement joins TRBV24-1 to TRBJ1-2; 7 bases line up with TRBD1. CDR3 length equals 14 residues. V dropped 5 bases and J dropped 8; count of bases not matched to a gene: 10. Germline V lookup: CDR1 KGHDR, CDR2 SFDVKD. The DNA of the CDR3 is TGTGCCACCAGTGCCGCTGACAGGGAATTCGGCTACACCTTC. As protein: CATSAADREFGYTF.

This clonotype was recorded a few times. The chain recombines TRBV5-1 with TRBJ1-2; the D gene is possibly TRBD1 (6 bases). CDR3 length: 14 residues. The germline gives CDR1 SGHRS, CDR2 YFSETQ. The ends were cut back, 1 base at V and 3 bases at J, with 10 bases in the middle. Here the CDR3 DNA reads TGCGCCAGCAGCTTGTCGCCAGGGGACTATGGCTACACCTTC. Protein product: CASSLSPGDYGYTF.

At least ten counts were recorded for this clonotype. CDR3 nucleotides: TGTGCCAGCAGCCCCCTCGGACTGAGCTACGAGCAGTACTTC. Encoded protein: CASSPLGLSYEQYF. The rearrangement joins TRBV7-8 to TRBJ2-7; D perhaps matches TRBD2 (5 bases). Per the germline V gene, CDR1 is SGHVS and CDR2 is FQNEAQ. The CDR3 loop spans 14 amino acids. Trimming left V 5 bases short and J 3 bases short, with 14 bases between.

This sequence joins TRBV7-9 and TRBJ2-7; D gene unclear. V was shortened by 2 bases and J by 2 bases, with 16 bases between the two germline ends. Germline V gene lookup returns CDR1 SEHNR and CDR2 FQNEAQ (reference sequence). This CDR3 has 16 amino acids. CDR3 bases: TGTGCCAGCAGCTTACCCCTCCCCGGGCAGGCCTACGAGCAGTACTTC. It codes for CASSLPLPGQAYEQYF.

The chain has TRBV28 and TRBJ2-3, with 11 nucleotides matching TRBD2. CDR1 and CDR2 from the germline V gene are MDHEN and SYDVKM. The CDR3 totals 19 residues. With 5 bases clipped from V and 0 bases from J, the junction kept 13 bases outside the gene matches. This CDR3 reads CASSPVAGGQYVSTDTQYF. The DNA of the CDR3 is TGTGCCAGCAGTCCGGTAGCGGGGGGGCAGTACGTAAGCACAGATACGCAGTATTTT.

This clonotype occurred a few times. V is TRBV20-1 and J is TRBJ2-5; D may be TRBD1 (6 bases). CDR1 and CDR2 (germline): DFQATT, SNEGSKA (reference sequence). This CDR3 has 16 residues. V lost 1 base to trimming and J lost 2 bases, with 17 bases between them. The CDR3 here is CSARGDRLLIQETQYF. The CDR3 coding sequence is TGCAGTGCTAGAGGTGACAGGCTCTTAATACAAGAGACCCAGTACTTC.

The chain joins TRBV6-5 to TRBJ2-5; no clear D. Trimming took 2 bases from V and 4 from J, leaving 14 bases between them. Per germline, CDR1 MNHEY and CDR2 SVGAGI. The CDR3 consists of 15 residues. CDR3: CASSYGALRIETQYF. DNA of the CDR3: TGTGCCAGCAGTTACGGAGCGTTGAGGATAGAGACCCAGTACTTC.

This chain uses TRBV4-1 with TRBJ2-7; 8 bases align to TRBD1. Germline CDR1 and CDR2: MGHRA and YSYEKL. After removal of 0 bases from V and 3 bases from J, the junction contained 7 bases not matched to a gene. This CDR3 spans 16 amino acids. CDR3 in amino acids: CASSQDWRTGSYEQYF. The CDR3 nucleotides read TGCGCCAGCAGCCAAGATTGGAGGACAGGGAGCTACGAGCAGTACTTC.

This clonotype was recorded at least ten times. V gene TRBV5-1 combines with J gene TRBJ2-1, with 7 bases fitting TRBD2. CDR1 and CDR2 from the germline V gene are SGHRS and YFSETQ. The junction had 5 bases not matched to a gene; V was cut back by 0 bases and J by 5 bases. This CDR3 has 15 residues. Here the CDR3 DNA reads TGCGCCAGCAGCTTGGGAGGGACTATCCACAATGAGCAGTTCTTC. Translation: CASSLGGTIHNEQFF.

This clonotype has more than one count but fewer than ten. J is TRBJ1-5 and V is TRBV12-3 or TRBV12-4; 7 bases are a match to TRBD1. J lost 4 bases, V lost 2 bases, and 5 bases had no gene match. The CDR3 covers 15 residues. CDR3 in amino acids: CASSLYGQVNQPQHF. As DNA, the CDR3 is TGTGCCAGCAGTTTATACGGACAGGTAAATCAGCCCCAGCATTTT.